The 26 T cell receptor beta chains in this list originate from one sample, sequenced in a study of blood T cell repertoires in COVID-19 (dated by TCRdb to the early 2020s). Library preparation used the immunoSEQ multiplex PCR assay. The clones in this table, taken by TCRdb from immuneACCESS, are in-frame only. Not every clone is retained; where verified, under half of the shortfall comes from an unresolved V gene, and the cause of the rest is unknown. The sample contains roughly 290,000 clones, about four fifths of them found a single time. Approximately 15% of the sample is taken by the ten largest. The sequencing input was peripheral blood. Receptors originate from a person aged 65 to 85 with COVID-19, enrolled during active disease.

This clone was seen more than once but under ten times. This chain links TRBV3-1 (or the pseudogene TRBV3-2) with TRBJ2-7, with D possibly being TRBD2 (8 bases). V dropped 4 bases and J dropped 2 bases, with 24 bases sitting between them. CDR1 and CDR2 (germline): LGHDT, YNNKEL (reference sequence). This CDR3 contains 18 residues. The CDR3 reads CASSPDREWGLVTYEQYF. The CDR3 nucleotides read TGTGCCAGCAGCCCCGACAGGGAGTGGGGACTAGTCACCTACGAGCAGTACTTC.

The chain is built from TRBV4-2 and TRBJ1-3; D is possibly TRBD1 (5 bases). The germline gives CDR1 LGHNA, CDR2 YNFKEQ. This CDR3 has 13 amino acids. The germline V and J ends were trimmed by 0 bases and 8 bases, with 8 bases remaining between them. The CDR3 here is CASSQDLGDTIYF. CDR3 nucleotides: TGTGCCAGCAGCCAAGATCTAGGGGACACCATATATTTT.

The chain recombines TRBV29-1 with TRBJ1-5; TRBD1 is a possible D gene (6 bases). V lost 6 bases and J lost 4, with 10 bases in between. Per germline, CDR1 SQVTM and CDR2 ANQGSEA. The CDR3 spans 12 residues. The CDR3 DNA sequence: TGCAGCGTCCAGGGACAAAATCAGCCCCAGCATTTT. This encodes CSVQGQNQPQHF.

The chain links TRBV25-1 to TRBJ1-1; D is unclear. V dropped 7 bases and J dropped 4 bases, with 7 bases sitting between them. The CDR3 consists of 11 residues. Germline loops: CDR1 MGHDK, CDR2 SYGVNS. DNA for the CDR3: TGTGCCAGCAACGGTTTCACTGAAGCTTTCTTT. Residues: CASNGFTEAFF.

The gene calls are TRBV6-2 or TRBV6-3 and TRBJ2-1; D might be TRBD1 (5 bases). CDR1 and CDR2 (germline): MNHEY, SVGEGT. The CDR3 sequence is 16 residues long. V shed 2 bases and J shed 0 bases, with 11 bases lying between them. The CDR3 loop is CASSYGPGYSYNEQFF. DNA for the CDR3: TGTGCCAGCAGTTACGGACCAGGGTACTCCTACAATGAGCAGTTCTTC.

V and J are TRBV6-6 and TRBJ1-2; no clear D. Trimming shortened V by 5 bases and J by 7 bases, and 14 bases separated the two germline ends. CDR1 is MNHNY, CDR2 SVGAGI, per germline (reference sequence). The CDR3 runs 13 residues. Written as DNA, the CDR3 is TGTGCCAGCAGTGCCCGCACCCGGGGTGGCTACACCTTC. Protein sequence: CASSARTRGGYTF.

The V and J genes are TRBV3-1 (or the pseudogene TRBV3-2) and TRBJ2-7, with 9 nucleotides matching TRBD1. The germline V gene has CDR1 LGHDT and CDR2 YNNKEL (reference sequence). The CDR3 is 14 amino acids. V trimming: 5 bases; J trimming: 10 bases; junction bases outside the gene matches: 12. Here the CDR3 DNA reads TGTGCCAGCAGCTCACGACAGGGGGAATACAAACAGTACTTC. This gives the protein CASSSRQGEYKQYF.

This chain uses TRBV2 with TRBJ2-5; 7 bases match TRBD2. From germline, CDR1 is SNHLY and CDR2 FYNNEI. Trimming removed 5 bases from V and 3 bases from J; junction bases left unmatched: 3. This CDR3 is 13 amino acids long. In DNA form, the CDR3 reads TGTGCCAGCAGTAATGGGAGGGAAGAGACCCAGTACTTC. Its translation is CASSNGREETQYF. The entire variable domain, with the rest obtained from reference TRBV2 and TRBJ2-5, is as follows: EPEVTQTPSHQVTQMGQEVILRCVPISNHLYFYWYRQILGQKVEFLVSFYNNEISEKSEIFDDQFSVERPDGSNFTLKIRSTKLEDSAMYFCASSNGREETQYFGPGTRLLVL.

The genes are TRBV10-3 and TRBJ1-2; TRBD1 matches 8 bases. This CDR3 has 15 residues. Germline CDR1 and CDR2: ENHRY and SYGVKD. With 10 bases clipped from V and 2 bases from J, the junction kept 12 bases outside the gene matches. The CDR3 protein is CATSTGEFANYGYTF. CDR3 nucleotides: TGTGCCACCTCGACAGGGGAATTTGCCAACTATGGCTACACCTTC.

DNA of the CDR3: TGTGCCAGCAGCGGCGGACAGCAGAACACTGAAGCTTTCTTT. Translating gives CASSGGQQNTEAFF. The chain is built from TRBV5-4 and TRBJ1-1; TRBD1 is a possible D gene (6 bases). The ends were cut back, 4 bases at V and 1 base at J, with 11 bases in the middle. This CDR3 comprises 14 residues. CDR1 is SGHNT and CDR2 is YYREEE in the germline V gene (reference sequence).

V is TRBV28 and J is TRBJ1-1; tentatively, D is TRBD1 (6 bases). V was cut by 10 bases and J by 11 bases, with 29 bases left in between. Germline V gene lookup returns CDR1 MDHEN and CDR2 SYDVKM. This CDR3 is 15 amino acids long. The CDR3 DNA reads TGTGCCACCACGTTGATAGGGGGGGCTAGGAGGTCGGCTTTCTTT. Protein product: CATTLIGGARRSAFF.

The V and J genes are TRBV7-3 and TRBJ1-2; a possible D gene is TRBD1 (5 bases). The CDR3 sequence is 13 residues long. The germline gives CDR1 SGHTA, CDR2 FQGTGA. V dropped 0 bases and J dropped 8 bases, with 10 bases sitting between them. CDR3 sequence: CASSLTPDSGYTF. CDR3 DNA sequence: TGTGCCAGCAGCTTAACCCCCGACAGCGGCTACACCTTC. Together with reference TRBV7-3 and TRBJ1-2, the CDR3 gives the full variable domain: GAGVSQTPSNKVTEKGKYVELRCDPISGHTALYWYRQSLGQGPEFLIYFQGTGAADDSGLPNDRFFAVRPEGSVSTLKIQRTERGDSAVYLCASSLTPDSGYTFGSGTRLTVV.

The J gene is TRBJ1-4, the V gene TRBV4-2; 7 bases line up with TRBD1. Germline V CDR1 and CDR2: LGHNA, YNFKEQ. V shed 5 bases, J shed 0 bases, and the junction held 3 bases outside the gene matches. The CDR3 has 15 amino acids. The CDR3 DNA follows: TGTGCCAGCAGCTATGGACAGGCAACTAATGAAAAACTGTTTTTT. It yields the protein CASSYGQATNEKLFF.

The V gene is TRBV7-2, the J gene TRBJ2-3; TRBD1 might be the D (5 bases). This CDR3 is built from 18 residues. Between the trimmed V and J ends, which lost 2 bases and 0 bases, there was a span of 18 bases. CDR1 is SGHTA, CDR2 FQGNSA, per germline. The CDR3 DNA reads TGTGCCAGCAGCTTAATCTCCCCCATGGGGCATAGCACAGATACGCAGTATTTT. It encodes CASSLISPMGHSTDTQYF.

The V call is TRBV9, the J call TRBJ2-1; the D gene is possibly TRBD1 (6 bases). Trimming cost V 1 base and J 6 bases, with 11 bases left between them. The CDR3 covers 14 residues. Germline assignment: CDR1 SGDLS and CDR2 YYNGEE. The CDR3 is CASSVSGALNEQFF. The CDR3 DNA follows: TGTGCCAGCAGCGTATCAGGGGCCCTCAATGAGCAGTTCTTC.

J is TRBJ2-7 and V is TRBV7-6; 7 bases line up with TRBD2. Per germline, CDR1 SGHVS and CDR2 FNYEAQ. The CDR3 is 16 residues long. The V gene end was trimmed by 2 bases and the J gene end by 0 bases; junction bases not matched to a gene: 7. The CDR3 region has the DNA TGTGCCAGCAGCTTATTCGCGGGAGCTCTCTCCTACGAGCAGTACTTC. It encodes CASSLFAGALSYEQYF. Together with reference TRBV7-6 and TRBJ2-7, the CDR3 gives the full variable domain: GAGVSQSPRYKVTKRGQDVALRCDPISGHVSLYWYRQALGQGPEFLTYFNYEAQQDKSGLPNDRFSAERPEGSISTLTIQRTEQRDSAMYRCASSLFAGALSYEQYFGPGTRLTVT.

The chain has TRBV15 and TRBJ1-2, with D possibly TRBD1 on 5 matching bases. CDR1 and CDR2 (germline): LNHNV, YYDKDF (reference sequence). This CDR3 has 16 residues. V was clipped by 0 bases and J by 7 bases, with 18 bases between them. The CDR3 loop is CATSRDINPGESGYTF. Written as DNA, the CDR3 is TGTGCCACCAGCAGAGACATTAATCCGGGGGAAAGTGGCTACACCTTC.

V gene TRBV7-2 combines with J gene TRBJ1-2; D remains ambiguous. Germline CDR1 SGHTA, CDR2 FQGNSA. The CDR3 extends over 14 amino acids. The V end was cut by 0 bases, the J end by 5 bases, with 10 bases between. CDR3 sequence reads: CASSLALFTYGYTF. The CDR3 region has the DNA TGTGCCAGCAGCTTAGCGCTTTTTACATATGGCTACACCTTC.

About this clone: Other DNA sequences in this specimen translate into the identical CDR3. The rearrangement links TRBV7-3 to TRBJ2-5; TRBD1 agrees at 7 bases. CDR3 length: 14 amino acids. Germline-derived CDR1 and CDR2 are SGHTA and FQGTGA. V lost 4 bases, J lost 1 base, and 3 bases stayed unmatched. CDR3 residues: CASSSAGGQETQYF. DNA for the CDR3: TGTGCCAGCAGCTCCGCAGGGGGCCAAGAGACCCAGTACTTC.

This rearrangement joins TRBV7-9 to TRBJ1-3, with no clear D. V lost 5 bases and J 2 bases, leaving 19 bases between the germline ends. CDR3 length: 17 amino acids. Germline V gene data show CDR1 as SEHNR and CDR2 as FQNEAQ (reference sequence). The CDR3 DNA is TGTGCCAGCAGCCCCGCAAGATCAGAATTCGCTGGAAACACCATATATTTT. It specifies CASSPARSEFAGNTIYF.

This clone was observed once. This rearrangement joins TRBV5-6 to TRBJ1-2, with D uncertain. Germline assignment: CDR1 SGHDT and CDR2 YYEEEE. CDR3 length: 14 residues. With 0 bases removed from V and 1 base from J, the gap between germline ends came to 7 bases. As DNA, the CDR3 is TGTGCCAGCAGCTTGGGGGCAGTTAACTATGGCTACACCTTC. This sequence encodes CASSLGAVNYGYTF.

The chain combines TRBV5-8 with TRBJ1-6; no clear D. The CDR3 consists of 15 residues. Trimming took off 0 bases at V and 7 bases at J, with 11 bases between the two ends. Germline-derived CDR1 and CDR2 are SGHTS and YDEGEE. CDR3 coding DNA: TGTGCCAGCAGCTTGGGAGGCGACCGGAATTCACCCCTCCACTTT. Protein product: CASSLGGDRNSPLHF. The whole variable domain, filled in from reference TRBV5-8 and TRBJ1-6, reads EAGVTQSPTHLIKTRGQQATLRCSPISGHTSVYWYQQALGLGLQFLLWYDEGEERNRGNFPPRFSGRQFPNYSSELNVNALELEDSALYLCASSLGGDRNSPLHFGNGTRLTVT.

This chain connects TRBV7-2 to TRBJ2-2; 7 nucleotides line up with TRBD1. The CDR3 sequence is 15 residues long. Per the germline V gene, CDR1 is SGHTA and CDR2 is FQGNSA. V shed 4 bases and J 4 bases; nucleotides not matched to a gene: 6. CDR3 coding DNA: TGTGCCAGCAGCTCAGGGGGACAGATCACCGGGGAGCTGTTTTTT. Translated, it gives CASSSGGQITGELFF.

V and J are TRBV12-5 and TRBJ1-5, with D unclear. This CDR3 has 13 residues. The ends were cut back, 1 base at V and 10 bases at J, with 11 bases in the middle. The germline V gene encodes CDR1 LGHNT and CDR2 FRNRAP. The CDR3 coding sequence is TGTGCTAGTGGTTTGGGTCTAGCCGGACCCCAGCATTTT. The encoded protein is CASGLGLAGPQHF.

The table lists this clone with a count of one. The V gene is TRBV5-8, the J gene TRBJ2-7, with D maybe TRBD1 (5 bases). This CDR3 is built from 13 residues. Germline V gene lookup returns CDR1 SGHTS and CDR2 YDEGEE. With 3 bases removed from V and 3 bases from J, the gap between germline ends came to 10 bases. CDR3 region: CASSYHRNYEQYF. The CDR3 region has the DNA TGTGCCAGCAGCTATCACAGGAACTACGAGCAGTACTTC.

The V and J genes are TRBV5-4 and TRBJ2-3, with 12 bases that match TRBD2. The V gene end was trimmed by 4 bases and the J gene end by 5 bases; junction bases not matched to a gene: 2. Germline V gene lookup returns CDR1 SGHNT and CDR2 YYREEE (reference sequence). The CDR3 extends over 14 amino acids. CDR3 nucleotides: TGTGCCAGCAGCCCGGGACTAGCGGGAGATACGCAGTATTTT. It specifies CASSPGLAGDTQYF.